This T cell receptor beta chain derives from a study of blood T cells in healthy people across ages. With a J-beta primer mix and a sample-barcoded 5' primer, a second PCR ran roughly 7 to 11 cycles. TCRdb reprocessed the 5' RACE reads with MiXCR, giving one entry per CDR3 protein. Here the sample spans over a million distinct CDR3 sequences, under 30% being singletons. This clonotype has more than one count but fewer than ten. Germline-derived CDR1 and CDR2 are MNHNS and SASEGT. V trimming: 2 bases; J trimming: 14 bases; junction bases outside the gene matches: 6. The CDR3 runs 12 residues. A further study also used this sample, focusing on T cells of mothers and their children.

This TCR was recovered from a girl aged 2-15 years in good health. This chain uses TRBV6-1 with TRBJ2-1, with 7 bases matching TRBD2. Material for sequencing was blood. CDR3 in amino acids: CASSESAREEFF. In DNA, the CDR3 is TGTGCCAGCAGTGAATCGGCCCGGGAGGAGTTCTTC.